This record concerns one T cell receptor (beta chain) sequence. The CDR3 spans 15 residues. Trimming shortened V by 6 bases and J by 7 bases, and 19 bases separated the two germline ends. CD4+CD45RO+CD25- cells were isolated as memory CD4+ T cells. TCRdb itself ran the 5' RACE reads through MiXCR, one entry per CDR3 protein. The sample contains 35,000 to 50,000 distinct CDR3 sequences, about 32% of which appear only once. The genes are TRBV12-3 or TRBV12-4 and TRBJ2-1; weak D call: TRBD1 (6 bases). This clonotype was sampled from a female donor with breast cancer. Sequences were obtained from tumor-infiltrating memory CD4+ T cells sorted from the breast tumor. The subset was: memory CD4+ T cells, CD4+CD45RO+CD25-. The CDR3 region has the DNA TGTGCCAGCAGAGTCGGGTGGGACACCCGAAATGAGCAGTTCTTC. It translates to CASRVGWDTRNEQFF.